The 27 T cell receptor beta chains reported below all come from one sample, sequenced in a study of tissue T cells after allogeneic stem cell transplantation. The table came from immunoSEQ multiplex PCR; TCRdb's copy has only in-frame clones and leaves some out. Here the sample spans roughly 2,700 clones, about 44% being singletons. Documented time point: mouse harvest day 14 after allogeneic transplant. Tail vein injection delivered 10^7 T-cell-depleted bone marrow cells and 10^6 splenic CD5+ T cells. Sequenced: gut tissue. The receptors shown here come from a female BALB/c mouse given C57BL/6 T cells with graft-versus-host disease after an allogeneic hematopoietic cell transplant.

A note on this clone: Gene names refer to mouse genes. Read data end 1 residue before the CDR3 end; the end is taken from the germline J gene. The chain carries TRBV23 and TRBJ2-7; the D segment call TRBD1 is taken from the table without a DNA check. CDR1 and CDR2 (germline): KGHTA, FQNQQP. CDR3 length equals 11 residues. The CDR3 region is CSSSLQYEQYF. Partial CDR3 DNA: TGCTCCAGCAGTCTCCAGTATGAACAGTAC.

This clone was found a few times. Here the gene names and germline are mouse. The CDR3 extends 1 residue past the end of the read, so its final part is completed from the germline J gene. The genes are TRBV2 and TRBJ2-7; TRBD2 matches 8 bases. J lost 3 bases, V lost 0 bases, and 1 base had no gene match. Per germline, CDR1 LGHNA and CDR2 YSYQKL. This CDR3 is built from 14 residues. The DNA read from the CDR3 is TGTGCCAGCAGCCAAGACCTGGGGGGCTATGAACAGTAC. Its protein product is CASSQDLGGYEQY. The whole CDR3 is CASSQDLGGYEQYF.

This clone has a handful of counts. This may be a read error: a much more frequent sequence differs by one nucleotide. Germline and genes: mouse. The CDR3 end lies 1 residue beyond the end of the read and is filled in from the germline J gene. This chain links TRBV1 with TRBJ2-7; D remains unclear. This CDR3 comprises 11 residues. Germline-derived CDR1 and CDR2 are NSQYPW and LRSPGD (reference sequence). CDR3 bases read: TGCACCTACAGTGCTCGATATGAACAGTAC. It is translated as CTYSARYEQY. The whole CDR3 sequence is CTYSARYEQYF.

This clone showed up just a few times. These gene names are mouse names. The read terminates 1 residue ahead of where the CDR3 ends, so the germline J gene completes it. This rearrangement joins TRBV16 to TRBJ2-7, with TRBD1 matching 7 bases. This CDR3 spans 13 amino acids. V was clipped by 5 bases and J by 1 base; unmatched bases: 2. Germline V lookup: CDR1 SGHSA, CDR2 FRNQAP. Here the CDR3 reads CASSPGQSYEQYF. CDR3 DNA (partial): TGTGCAAGCAGCCCGGGACAGTCCTATGAACAGTAC.

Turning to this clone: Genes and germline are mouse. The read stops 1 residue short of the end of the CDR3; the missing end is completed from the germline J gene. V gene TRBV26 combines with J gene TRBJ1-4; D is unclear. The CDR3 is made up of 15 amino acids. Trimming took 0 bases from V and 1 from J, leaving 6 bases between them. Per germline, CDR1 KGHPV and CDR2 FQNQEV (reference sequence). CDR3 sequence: CASSLSTSSNERLFF. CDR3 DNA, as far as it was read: TGTGCCAGCAGTCTGTCGACATCTTCCAACGAAAGATTATTT. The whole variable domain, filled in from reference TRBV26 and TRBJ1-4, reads NSKVIQTPRYLVKGQGQKAKMRCIPEKGHPVVFWYQQNKNNEFKFLINFQNQEVLQQIDMTEKRFSAECPSNSPCSLEIQSSEAGDSALYLCASSLSTSSNERLFFGHGTKLSVL.

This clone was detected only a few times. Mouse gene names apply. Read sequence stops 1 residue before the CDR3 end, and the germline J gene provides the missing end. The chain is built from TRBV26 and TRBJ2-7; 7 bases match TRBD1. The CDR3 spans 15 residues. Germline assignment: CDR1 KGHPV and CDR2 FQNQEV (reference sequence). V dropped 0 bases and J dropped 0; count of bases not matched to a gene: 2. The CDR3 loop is CASSLSRGFSYEQYF. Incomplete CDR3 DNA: TGTGCCAGCAGTCTGTCCAGGGGGTTCTCCTATGAACAGTAC.

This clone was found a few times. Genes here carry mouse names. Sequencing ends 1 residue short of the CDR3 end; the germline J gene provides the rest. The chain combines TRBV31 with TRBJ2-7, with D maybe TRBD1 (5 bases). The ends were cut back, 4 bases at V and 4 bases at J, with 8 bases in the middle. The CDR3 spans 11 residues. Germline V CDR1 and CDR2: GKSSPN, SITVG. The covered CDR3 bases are TGTGCCTGGACCTCAGGGTATGAACAGTAC. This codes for CAWTSGYEQY. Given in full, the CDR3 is CAWTSGYEQYF.

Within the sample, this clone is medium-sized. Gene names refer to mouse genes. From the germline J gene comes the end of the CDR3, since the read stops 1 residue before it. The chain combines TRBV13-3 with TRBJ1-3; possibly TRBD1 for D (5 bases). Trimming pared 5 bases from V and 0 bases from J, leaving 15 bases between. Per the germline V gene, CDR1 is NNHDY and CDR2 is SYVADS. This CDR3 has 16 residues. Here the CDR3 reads CASRPPGPLSGNTLYF. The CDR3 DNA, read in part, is TGTGCCAGCAGACCTCCGGGACCTCTTTCTGGAAATACGCTCTAT.

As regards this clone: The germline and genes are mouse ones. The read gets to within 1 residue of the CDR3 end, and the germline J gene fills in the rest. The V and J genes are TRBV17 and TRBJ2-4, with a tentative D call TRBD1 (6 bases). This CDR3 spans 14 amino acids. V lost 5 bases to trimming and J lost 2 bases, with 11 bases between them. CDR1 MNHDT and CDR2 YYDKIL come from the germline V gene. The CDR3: CASSPRDNQNTLYF. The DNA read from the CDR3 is TGTGCTAGCAGTCCTAGGGACAATCAAAACACCTTGTAC.

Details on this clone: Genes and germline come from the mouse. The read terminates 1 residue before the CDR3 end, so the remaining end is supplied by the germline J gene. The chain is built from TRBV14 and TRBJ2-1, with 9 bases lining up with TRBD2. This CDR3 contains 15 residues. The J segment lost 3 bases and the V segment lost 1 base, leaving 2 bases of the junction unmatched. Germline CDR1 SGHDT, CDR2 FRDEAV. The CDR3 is CASSFGWGGYAEQFF. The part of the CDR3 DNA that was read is TGTGCCAGCAGTTTCGGCTGGGGGGGCTATGCTGAGCAGTTC.

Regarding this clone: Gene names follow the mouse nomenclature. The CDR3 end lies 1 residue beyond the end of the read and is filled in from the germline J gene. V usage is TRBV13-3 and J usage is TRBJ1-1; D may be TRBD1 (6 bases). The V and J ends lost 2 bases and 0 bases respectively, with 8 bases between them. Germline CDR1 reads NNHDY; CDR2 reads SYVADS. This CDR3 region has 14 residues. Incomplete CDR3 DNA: TGTGCCAGCAGTGAGGGGACAACAAACACAGAAGTCTTC. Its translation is CASSEGTTNTEVF. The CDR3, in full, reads CASSEGTTNTEVFF.

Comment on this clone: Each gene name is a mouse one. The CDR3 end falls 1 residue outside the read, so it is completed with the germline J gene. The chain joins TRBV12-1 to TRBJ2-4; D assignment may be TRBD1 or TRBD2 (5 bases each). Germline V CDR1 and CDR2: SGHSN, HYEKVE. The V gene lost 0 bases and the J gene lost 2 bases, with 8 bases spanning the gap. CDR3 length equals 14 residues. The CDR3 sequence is CASSLEGAQNTLYF. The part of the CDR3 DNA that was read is TGTGCCAGCTCTCTCGAAGGGGCTCAAAACACCTTGTAC.

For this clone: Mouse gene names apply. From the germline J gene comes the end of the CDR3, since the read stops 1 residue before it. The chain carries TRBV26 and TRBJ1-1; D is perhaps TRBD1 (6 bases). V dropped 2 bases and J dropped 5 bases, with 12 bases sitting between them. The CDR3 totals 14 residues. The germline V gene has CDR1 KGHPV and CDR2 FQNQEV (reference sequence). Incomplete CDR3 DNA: TGTGCCAGCAGTCTGGAAGGGAGGGGGACAGAAGTCTTC. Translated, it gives CASSLEGRGTEVF. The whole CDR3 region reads CASSLEGRGTEVFF.

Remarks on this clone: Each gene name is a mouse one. The CDR3 here is CASSFLGGRPGQLYF. The sequenced CDR3 bases are TGTGCAAGCAGCTTCCTGGGGGGGCGCCCCGGGCAGCTCTAC. The chain combines TRBV16 with TRBJ2-2; TRBD2 matches at 10 bases. The read gets to within 1 residue of the CDR3 end, and the germline J gene fills in the rest. CDR3 length: 15 amino acids. The ends lost 3 bases at V and 6 bases at J; junction bases unmatched: 4. The germline V gene has CDR1 SGHSA and CDR2 FRNQAP.

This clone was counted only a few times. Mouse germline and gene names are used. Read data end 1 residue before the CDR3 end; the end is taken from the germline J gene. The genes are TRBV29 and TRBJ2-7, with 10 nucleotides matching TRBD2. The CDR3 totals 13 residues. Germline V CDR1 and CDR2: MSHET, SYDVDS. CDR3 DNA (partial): TGTGCCAGCGGTGACCTGGGGGGGCGGGAACAGTAC. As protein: CASGDLGGREQY. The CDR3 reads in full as CASGDLGGREQYF.

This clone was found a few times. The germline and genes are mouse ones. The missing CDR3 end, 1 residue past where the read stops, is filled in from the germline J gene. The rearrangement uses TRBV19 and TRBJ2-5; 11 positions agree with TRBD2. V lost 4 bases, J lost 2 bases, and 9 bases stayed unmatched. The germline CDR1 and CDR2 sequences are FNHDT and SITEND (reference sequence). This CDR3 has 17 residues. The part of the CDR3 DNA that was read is TGTGCCAGCAGTCCAGGACTGGGGGGTAGGGGCCAAGACACCCAGTAC. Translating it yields CASSPGLGGRGQDTQY. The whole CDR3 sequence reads CASSPGLGGRGQDTQYF.

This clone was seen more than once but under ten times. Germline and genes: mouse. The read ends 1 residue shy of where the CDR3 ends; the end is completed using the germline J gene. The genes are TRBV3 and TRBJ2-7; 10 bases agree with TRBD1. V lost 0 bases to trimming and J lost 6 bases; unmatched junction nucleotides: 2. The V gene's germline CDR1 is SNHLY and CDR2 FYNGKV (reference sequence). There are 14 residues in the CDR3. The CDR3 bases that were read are TGTGCCAGCAGCTTAGCGGGACAGGGGTTTGAACAGTAC. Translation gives CASSLAGQGFEQY. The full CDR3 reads CASSLAGQGFEQYF.

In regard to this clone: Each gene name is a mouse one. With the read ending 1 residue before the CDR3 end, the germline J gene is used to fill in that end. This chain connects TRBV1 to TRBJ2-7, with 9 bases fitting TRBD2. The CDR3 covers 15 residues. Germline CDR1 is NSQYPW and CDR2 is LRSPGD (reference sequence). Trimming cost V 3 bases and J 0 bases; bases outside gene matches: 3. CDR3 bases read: TGCACCTGCAGTGCCCTGACTGGGGGCTCCTATGAACAGTAC. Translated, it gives CTCSALTGGSYEQY. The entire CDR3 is CTCSALTGGSYEQYF.

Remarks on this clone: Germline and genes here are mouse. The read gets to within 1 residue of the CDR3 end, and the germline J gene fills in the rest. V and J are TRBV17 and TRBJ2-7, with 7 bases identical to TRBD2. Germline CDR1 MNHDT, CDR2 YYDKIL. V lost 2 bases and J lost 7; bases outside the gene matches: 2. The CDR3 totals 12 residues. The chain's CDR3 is CASSRLGEEQYF. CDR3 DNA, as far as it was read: TGTGCTAGCAGTAGACTGGGGGAGGAACAGTAC.

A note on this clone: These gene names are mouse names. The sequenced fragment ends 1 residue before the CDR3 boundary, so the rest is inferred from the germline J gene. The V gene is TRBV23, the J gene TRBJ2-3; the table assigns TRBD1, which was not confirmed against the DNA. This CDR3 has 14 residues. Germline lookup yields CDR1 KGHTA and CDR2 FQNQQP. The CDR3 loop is CSSSLTGDSETLYF. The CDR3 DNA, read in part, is TGCTCCAGCAGTCTGACAGGGGACTCAGAAACGCTGTAT.

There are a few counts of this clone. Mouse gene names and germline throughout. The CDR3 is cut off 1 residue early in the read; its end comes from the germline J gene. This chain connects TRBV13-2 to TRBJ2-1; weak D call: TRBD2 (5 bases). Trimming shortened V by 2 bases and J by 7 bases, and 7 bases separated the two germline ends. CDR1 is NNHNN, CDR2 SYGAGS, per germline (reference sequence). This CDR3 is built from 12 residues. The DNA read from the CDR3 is TGTGCCAGCGGTGAATGGGGAGCTGAGCAGTTC. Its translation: CASGEWGAEQF. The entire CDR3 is CASGEWGAEQFF.

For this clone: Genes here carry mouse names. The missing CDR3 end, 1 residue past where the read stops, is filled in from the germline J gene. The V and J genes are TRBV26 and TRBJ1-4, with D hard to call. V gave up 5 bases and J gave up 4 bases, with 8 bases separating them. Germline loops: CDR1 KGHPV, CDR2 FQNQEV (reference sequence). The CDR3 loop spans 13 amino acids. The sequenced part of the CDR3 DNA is TGTGCCAGCAGTAAGAACAGCAACGAAAGATTATTT. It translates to CASSKNSNERLF. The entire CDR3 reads CASSKNSNERLFF. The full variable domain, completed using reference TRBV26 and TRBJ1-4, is NSKVIQTPRYLVKGQGQKAKMRCIPEKGHPVVFWYQQNKNNEFKFLINFQNQEVLQQIDMTEKRFSAECPSNSPCSLEIQSSEAGDSALYLCASSKNSNERLFFGHGTKLSVL.

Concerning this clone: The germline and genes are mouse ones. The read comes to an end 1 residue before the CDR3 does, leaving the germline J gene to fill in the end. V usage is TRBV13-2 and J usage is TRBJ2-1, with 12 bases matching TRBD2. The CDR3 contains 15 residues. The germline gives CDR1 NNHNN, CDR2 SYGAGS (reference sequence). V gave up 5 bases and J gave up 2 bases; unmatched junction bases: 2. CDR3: CASGDWGGYYAEQFF. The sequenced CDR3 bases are TGTGCCAGCGGGGACTGGGGGGGGTACTATGCTGAGCAGTTC.

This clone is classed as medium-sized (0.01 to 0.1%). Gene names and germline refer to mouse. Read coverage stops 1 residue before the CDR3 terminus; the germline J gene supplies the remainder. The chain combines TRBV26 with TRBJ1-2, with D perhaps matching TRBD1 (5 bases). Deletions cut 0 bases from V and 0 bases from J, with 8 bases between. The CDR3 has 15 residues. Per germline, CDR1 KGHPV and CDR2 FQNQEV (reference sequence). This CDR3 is CASSLSGHTNSDYTF. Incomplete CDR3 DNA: TGTGCCAGCAGTCTGTCCGGACATACAAACTCCGACTACACC.

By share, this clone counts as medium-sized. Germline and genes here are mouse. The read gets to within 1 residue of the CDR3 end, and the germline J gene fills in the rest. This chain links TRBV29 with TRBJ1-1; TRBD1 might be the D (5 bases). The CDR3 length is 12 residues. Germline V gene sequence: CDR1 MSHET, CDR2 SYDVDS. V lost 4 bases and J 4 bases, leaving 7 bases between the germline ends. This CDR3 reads CASSSGTTEVFF. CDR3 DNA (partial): TGTGCTAGCAGTTCCGGGACCACAGAAGTCTTC.

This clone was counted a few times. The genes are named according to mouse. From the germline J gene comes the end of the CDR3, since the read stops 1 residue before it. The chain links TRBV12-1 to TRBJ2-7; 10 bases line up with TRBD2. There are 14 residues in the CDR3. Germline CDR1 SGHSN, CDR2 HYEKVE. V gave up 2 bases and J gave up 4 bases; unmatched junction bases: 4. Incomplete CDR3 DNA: TGTGCCAGCTCTCATCTGACTGGGGGGTATGAACAGTAC. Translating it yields CASSHLTGGYEQY. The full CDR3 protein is CASSHLTGGYEQYF.

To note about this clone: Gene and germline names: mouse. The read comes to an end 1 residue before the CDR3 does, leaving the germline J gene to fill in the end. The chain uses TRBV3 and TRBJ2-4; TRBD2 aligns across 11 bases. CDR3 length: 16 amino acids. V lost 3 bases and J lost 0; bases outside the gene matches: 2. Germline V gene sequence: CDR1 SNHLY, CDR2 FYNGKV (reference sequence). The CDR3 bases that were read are TGTGCCAGCAGCTTCGACTGGGGGGGTAGTCAAAACACCTTGTAC. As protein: CASSFDWGGSQNTLY. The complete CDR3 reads CASSFDWGGSQNTLYF.